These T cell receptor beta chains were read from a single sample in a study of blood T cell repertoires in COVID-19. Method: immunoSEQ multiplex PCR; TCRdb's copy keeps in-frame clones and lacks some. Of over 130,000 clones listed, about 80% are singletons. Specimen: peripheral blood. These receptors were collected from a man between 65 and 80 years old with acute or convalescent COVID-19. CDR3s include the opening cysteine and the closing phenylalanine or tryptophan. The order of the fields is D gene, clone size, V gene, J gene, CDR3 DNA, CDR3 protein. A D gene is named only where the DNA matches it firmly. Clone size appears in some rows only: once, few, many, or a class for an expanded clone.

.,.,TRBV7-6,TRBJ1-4,TGTGCCAGCAGCTTAGCGGGGGGGCTGGGGGAAAAACTGTTTTTT,CASSLAGGLGEKLFF
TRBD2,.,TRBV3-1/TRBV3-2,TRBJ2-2,TGTGCCAGCAGCCAATATACTAGCGGGAGACCCGGGGAGCTGTTTTTT,CASSQYTSGRPGELFF
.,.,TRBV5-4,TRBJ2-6,TGTGCCAGCAGCTTGGCGGTTGTCTCCGGGGCCAACGTCCTGACTTTC,CASSLAVVSGANVLTF
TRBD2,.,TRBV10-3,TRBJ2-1,TGTGCCACTTGTCCGGGACTAGCGGGGGGCTACAATGAGCAGTTCTTC,CATCPGLAGGYNEQFF
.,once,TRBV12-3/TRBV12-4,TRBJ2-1,TGTGCCAGCAGTTTATTGCAGGGCCATGAGCAGTTCTTC,CASSLLQGHEQFF
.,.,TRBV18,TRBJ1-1,TGTGCCAGCTCGGCCGGGGACACTGAAGCTTTCTTT,CASSAGDTEAFF
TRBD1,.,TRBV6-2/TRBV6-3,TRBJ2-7,TGTGCCAGCAGCGGACAGGGCTCCGAGCAGTACTTC,CASSGQGSEQYF
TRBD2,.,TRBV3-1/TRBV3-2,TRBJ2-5,TGTGCCAGCAGCCAGGGCCAGCTGGGACTAGGGGGACAAGAGACCCAGTACTTC,CASSQGQLGLGGQETQYF
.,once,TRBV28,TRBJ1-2,TGTGCCAGCAGTCCAGGAGGGACGGAGGCAAATGGCTACACCTTC,CASSPGGTEANGYTF
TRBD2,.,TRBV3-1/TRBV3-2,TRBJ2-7,TGTGCCAGCAGCCAAGATAATATACTAGCGGCCCCCTACGAGCAGTACTTC,CASSQDNILAAPYEQYF
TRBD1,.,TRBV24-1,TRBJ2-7,TGTGCCACCAGTGATTTGAGCCGGGACAGGGCCTACGAGCAGTACTTC,CATSDLSRDRAYEQYF
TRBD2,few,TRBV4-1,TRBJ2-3,TGCGCCAGCAGCCAAGGACTAGCGGCAGATACGCAGTATTTT,CASSQGLAADTQYF
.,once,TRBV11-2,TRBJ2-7,TGTGCCAGCAGCTTAGAGGCGACAGAGCAGTACTTC,CASSLEATEQYF
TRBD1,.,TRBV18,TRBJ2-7,TGTGCCAGCTCACCACCGACAGGGCAGGACGAGCAGTACTTC,CASSPPTGQDEQYF
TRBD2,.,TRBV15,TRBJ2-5,TGTGCCACCAGCAGATTGACTAGCGGGAAAGAGACCCAGTACTTC,CATSRLTSGKETQYF
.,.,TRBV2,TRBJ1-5,TGTGCCAGCAGTGGAGGGGGTGGCAATCAGCCCCAGCATTTT,CASSGGGGNQPQHF